The 15 T cell receptor beta chains presented below share a single source sample, sequenced in a study of radiation and T cells in renal cell carcinoma. Specified time point: baseline pretreatment blood. Treatment indicated: 15 Gy SBRT to primary tumor, nephrectomy 4 weeks later. Sequenced by immunoSEQ multiplex PCR; TCRdb stores in-frame clones only, minus some. Of around 94,000 clones in the sample, around 88% were seen once. This material consisted of blood, taken from a patient whose treatment included radiotherapy and nephrectomy. The receptors were sampled from a man aged 50-60 years with renal cell carcinoma.

This chain connects TRBV7-9 to TRBJ1-1; 8 bases agree with TRBD1. After removal of 1 base from V and 8 bases from J, the junction contained 12 bases not matched to a gene. CDR1 is SEHNR and CDR2 is FQNEAQ in the germline V gene (reference sequence). The CDR3 has 16 residues. DNA of the CDR3: TGTGCCAGCAGCTTAGGACAGGGGCGGGGGCCTACGGAAGCTTTCTTT. It translates to CASSLGQGRGPTEAFF.

The rearrangement joins TRBV18 to TRBJ2-7; D gene ambiguous. The CDR3 has 16 residues. Germline V gives CDR1 KGHSH, CDR2 LQKENI. Trimming stripped 3 bases from V and 0 bases from J, with 15 bases between. The CDR3 DNA reads TGTGCCAGCTCACCCAATGGTGGGGTGAGCTCCTACGAGCAGTACTTC. This sequence encodes CASSPNGGVSSYEQYF.

The CDR3 sequence is CASSIEVAGGTDTQYF. The CDR3 DNA is TGTGCCAGTAGTATAGAAGTAGCGGGAGGCACAGATACGCAGTATTTT. The chain combines TRBV19 with TRBJ2-3; 9 bases are shared with TRBD2. The germline V gene has CDR1 LNHDA and CDR2 SQIVND (reference sequence). The CDR3 is 16 residues long. The J segment lost 1 base and the V segment lost 0 bases, leaving 2 bases of the junction unmatched. The full variable domain, rest sourced from reference TRBV19 and TRBJ2-3, is DGGITQSPKYLFRKEGQNVTLSCEQNLNHDAMYWYRQDPGQGLRLIYYSQIVNDFQKGDIAEGYSVSREKKESFPLTVTSAQKNPTAFYLCASSIEVAGGTDTQYFGPGTRLTVL.

The V call is TRBV19, the J call TRBJ2-3; TRBD2 aligns across 10 bases. The V and J ends lost 3 bases and 6 bases, in that order; junction bases with no gene match: 12. This CDR3 contains 17 residues. CDR1 LNHDA and CDR2 SQIVND come from the germline V gene (reference sequence). The CDR3 DNA reads TGTGCCAGTAGTATCGCTGGTCCAGCGGGGGGGAGGGATACGCAGTATTTT. Residues: CASSIAGPAGGRDTQYF.

In DNA, the CDR3 is TGTGCGACTACTGTGAACTATGGCTACACCTTC. Amino acids: CATTVNYGYTF. The V and J genes are TRBV28 and TRBJ1-2; no firm D call. This CDR3 has 11 residues. Germline loops: CDR1 MDHEN, CDR2 SYDVKM.

This rearrangement joins TRBV7-9 to TRBJ1-2; perhaps TRBD1 as D (6 bases). The CDR3 has 14 amino acids. The germline V and J ends were trimmed by 6 bases and 0 bases, with 11 bases remaining between them. Germline V gene data show CDR1 as SEHNR and CDR2 as FQNEAQ (reference sequence). This chain's CDR3 is CASRRDTTNYGYTF. The CDR3 nucleotides are TGTGCCAGCAGAAGGGACACCACTAACTATGGCTACACCTTC. Full variable domain (remainder filled in from reference TRBV7-9 and TRBJ1-2): DTGVSQNPRHKITKRGQNVTFRCDPISEHNRLYWYRQTLGQGPEFLTYFQNEAQLEKSRLLSDRFSAERPKGSFSTLEIQRTEQGDSAMYLCASRRDTTNYGYTFGSGTRLTVV.

This chain links TRBV5-1 with TRBJ1-2; no reliable D call. The germline V and J ends were trimmed by 2 bases and 0 bases, with 8 bases remaining between them. The CDR3 sequence is 14 residues long. In germline, CDR1 is SGHRS, CDR2 YFSETQ. The CDR3 protein is CASSFNTANYGYTF. CDR3 coding DNA: TGCGCCAGCAGCTTTAACACAGCTAACTATGGCTACACCTTC.

This clone has a single count. The chain links TRBV6-5 to TRBJ2-1, with 7 bases aligning to TRBD2. The junction had 6 bases not matched to a gene; V was cut back by 7 bases and J by 0 bases. The germline gives CDR1 MNHEY, CDR2 SVGAGI. The CDR3 has 15 amino acids. The CDR3 region has the DNA TGTGCCAGCACCCTAGCGGAAAGCTCCTACAATGAGCAGTTCTTC. This gives the protein CASTLAESSYNEQFF.

This sequence joins TRBV30 and TRBJ2-7; D is unclear. There are 12 residues in the CDR3. The V end was cut by 0 bases, the J end by 6 bases, with 9 bases between. The germline V gene has CDR1 GTSNPN and CDR2 SVGIG (reference sequence). The DNA for the CDR3 is TGTGCCTGGAGTGTACAAGAAGGCGAGCAGTACTTC. It is translated as CAWSVQEGEQYF.

This clone came up a few times. This chain links TRBV19 with TRBJ1-1, with a possible D match to TRBD1 (6 bases). The germline V gene has CDR1 LNHDA and CDR2 SQIVND (reference sequence). Between the trimmed V and J ends, which lost 6 bases and 1 base, there was a span of 15 bases. This CDR3 region has 15 residues. CDR3 region: CASSRQATQNTEAFF. The CDR3, as DNA: TGTGCCAGTAGCCGACAGGCCACACAGAACACTGAAGCTTTCTTT.

CDR3 sequence: CASSSDRHNEQFF. The CDR3 nucleotides are TGCGCCAGCAGCTCGGACAGGCACAATGAGCAGTTCTTC. This chain joins TRBV5-1 and TRBJ2-1; TRBD1 agrees at 7 bases. V gave up 3 bases and J gave up 5 bases; unmatched junction bases: 2. Per germline, CDR1 SGHRS and CDR2 YFSETQ. The CDR3 totals 13 residues.

J is TRBJ1-2 and V is TRBV4-1, with D maybe TRBD1 (5 bases). This CDR3 spans 15 amino acids. Germline V gene lookup returns CDR1 MGHRA and CDR2 YSYEKL. The V end was cut by 3 bases, the J end by 8 bases, with 19 bases between. The CDR3 sequence is CASSHRDSSMGGYTF. The CDR3 nucleotides are TGCGCCAGCAGCCACAGGGACTCCTCAATGGGAGGCTACACCTTC.

The J gene is TRBJ1-1, the V gene TRBV11-1; a weak D match, TRBD1 (6 bases). This CDR3 region has 16 residues. The V and J ends lost 3 bases and 0 bases respectively, with 14 bases between them. Germline CDR1 SGHAT, CDR2 FQDESV (reference sequence). CDR3 sequence reads: CASSFPGHLMNTEAFF. CDR3 coding DNA: TGTGCCAGCAGCTTTCCGGGACACCTAATGAACACTGAAGCTTTCTTT.

V usage is TRBV15 and J usage is TRBJ2-2; TRBD2 aligns across 11 bases. Germline V gene sequence: CDR1 LNHNV, CDR2 YYDKDF (reference sequence). The ends lost 4 bases at V and 3 bases at J; junction bases unmatched: 7. The CDR3 is made up of 17 amino acids. The CDR3 region is CATSTISGREYTGELFF. As DNA, the CDR3 is TGTGCCACCAGCACCATTAGCGGGAGGGAATACACCGGGGAGCTGTTTTTT. Drawing the rest from reference TRBV15 and TRBJ2-2, the complete variable domain is DAMVIQNPRYQVTQFGKPVTLSCSQTLNHNVMYWYQQKSSQAPKLLFHYYDKDFNNEADTPDNFQSRRPNTSFCFLDIRSPGLGDTAMYLCATSTISGREYTGELFFGEGSRLTVL.

Only a few counts were recorded for this clone. V gene TRBV18 combines with J gene TRBJ1-3; the match to TRBD1 covers 7 bases. Germline V gene lookup returns CDR1 KGHSH and CDR2 LQKENI. This CDR3 contains 15 residues. The J segment lost 2 bases and the V segment lost 5 bases, leaving 6 bases of the junction unmatched. The CDR3 spells CASSASTGAGNTIYF. The CDR3 DNA reads TGTGCCAGCTCAGCCTCAACAGGGGCTGGAAACACCATATATTTT.